Following are 28 T cell receptor beta chains from one sample sequenced in a study of T cells in Graves' hyperthyroidism and ophthalmopathy. TCR beta CDR3 region amplification was performed from RNA transcripts. First-round RT-PCR targeting the TCR CDR3 was performed with the HTBI primer set. MiXCR was run by TCRdb on the multiplex PCR reads, yielding one entry per CDR3 protein. The sample consists of just under 750,000 distinct CDR3 sequences, about a third of them appearing once. Sequencing was carried out using blood. These receptors all come from a woman between 35 and 50 years old with Graves' hyperthyroidism.

This clonotype was detected a few times. The chain carries TRBV14 and TRBJ1-2; D is possibly TRBD1 (6 bases). The V gene's germline CDR1 is SGHDN and CDR2 FVKESK. The CDR3 totals 15 residues. Trimming stripped 0 bases from V and 7 bases from J, with 15 bases between. This CDR3 reads CASSQELLTGRGYTF. Here the CDR3 DNA reads TGTGCCAGCAGCCAAGAACTTTTAACAGGGCGTGGCTACACCTTC.

The CDR3 DNA reads as TGTGCCAGCAGCAAAGACAGGGGGCGTCGGACTGAAGCTTTCTTT. Protein: CASSKDRGRRTEAFF. The rearrangement links TRBV5-6 to TRBJ1-1; 10 bases line up with TRBD1. The CDR3 is made up of 15 amino acids. V gave up 4 bases and J gave up 5 bases; unmatched junction bases: 8. Germline CDR1 is SGHDT and CDR2 is YYEEEE.

With respect to this clonotype: The junction departs from the called germline gene at one end, perhaps through a read error. The chain has TRBV7-3 and TRBJ1-1, with TRBD1 identical over 7 bases. This CDR3 region has 15 residues. Germline V lookup: CDR1 SGHTA, CDR2 FQGTGA. In nucleotides, the CDR3 is TGTGCCAACAACAGTGACAGGGACGTGAACACTGGAGCTTTCTTT. It encodes CANNSDRDVNTGAFF. The complete variable domain, with remaining parts taken from reference TRBV7-3 and TRBJ1-1, reads GAGVSQTPSNKVTEKGKYVELRCDPISGHTALYWYRQSLGQGPEFLIYFQGTGAADDSGLPNDRFFAVRPEGSVSTLKIQRTERGDSAVYLCANNSDRDVNTGAFFGQGTRLTVV.

V gene TRBV5-6 combines with J gene TRBJ2-3; no firm D call. V dropped 2 bases and J dropped 6 bases, with 10 bases sitting between them. The CDR3 has 13 amino acids. Per germline, CDR1 SGHDT and CDR2 YYEEEE. This CDR3 is CASSFPVPDTQYF. Written as DNA, the CDR3 is TGTGCCAGCAGCTTCCCGGTCCCCGATACGCAGTATTTT.

This clonotype showed up many times. The chain recombines TRBV12-3 or TRBV12-4 with TRBJ1-6; a possible D gene is TRBD1 (5 bases). The CDR3 sequence is 15 residues long. V was clipped by 3 bases and J by 7 bases, with 13 bases between them. CDR3 protein: CASSLVLWGNSPLHF. The CDR3 DNA is TGTGCCAGCAGTTTGGTTTTATGGGGGAATTCACCCCTCCACTTT.

This clonotype appeared a single time. CDR3 sequence: CASSPPEYRGSTYEQYF. The DNA of the CDR3 is TGTGCCAGCTCACCACCCGAATACAGGGGTAGTACCTACGAGCAGTACTTC. This chain connects TRBV7-3 to TRBJ2-7; 7 bases align to TRBD1. The length of the CDR3 is 17 residues. The V segment lost 8 bases and the J segment 2 bases; nucleotides outside the gene matches: 18. CDR1 is SGHTA and CDR2 is FQGTGA in the germline V gene.

This sequence joins TRBV4-3 and TRBJ2-2; D may be TRBD2 (5 bases). V was clipped by 2 bases and J by 7 bases, with 11 bases between them. The CDR3 is 14 amino acids. Per the germline V gene, CDR1 is LGHNA and CDR2 is YSLEER. The CDR3 loop reads CASSQTRNYGELFF. CDR3 DNA: TGCGCCAGCAGCCAAACTAGGAATTACGGGGAGCTGTTTTTT.

The CDR3 loop is CASSYLAVNTEAFF. The CDR3, as DNA: TGTGCCAGCAGTTACTTGGCAGTGAACACTGAAGCTTTCTTT. V gene TRBV6-2 or TRBV6-3 combines with J gene TRBJ1-1; D gene uncertain. The V and J ends lost 1 base and 0 bases respectively, with 6 bases between them. The CDR3 length is 14 residues. Germline loops: CDR1 MNHEY, CDR2 SVGEGT.

In its sample, this clonotype was seen a few times. This sequence joins TRBV5-1 and TRBJ1-1, with 10 bases fitting TRBD1. Germline CDR1 and CDR2: SGHRS and YFSETQ. This CDR3 is 15 amino acids long. Trimming took 3 bases from V and 9 from J; bases not matched to a gene: 11. The CDR3 DNA follows: TGCGCCAGCAGCTGGGAAGGACAGGGGGGAGCGCAAGCTTTCTTT. Translation: CASSWEGQGGAQAFF.

On this clonotype itself: A clone one base away is much larger, so this may be a read error. The chain uses TRBV2 and TRBJ1-2; D is uncertain. This CDR3 is 13 amino acids long. Germline loops: CDR1 SNHLY, CDR2 FYNNEI. The CDR3 region has the DNA TGTACCAGCACAGATCCGGGATTGTATGGCTACACCTTC. This sequence encodes CTSTDPGLYGYTF.

This rearrangement joins TRBV7-9 to TRBJ1-2; TRBD1 matches 8 bases. The germline CDR1 and CDR2 sequences are SEHNR and FQNEAQ (reference sequence). Losses at the gene ends were 3 bases for V and 2 bases for J; bases not matched to a gene: 11. The CDR3 covers 17 residues. CDR3 residues: CASSFQATGQGNYGYTF. The CDR3 DNA reads TGTGCCAGCAGCTTTCAGGCCACCGGACAGGGAAACTATGGCTACACCTTC.

In this sample, this clonotype turned up many times. The J gene is TRBJ2-7, the V gene TRBV15; D remains ambiguous. The V end lost 3 bases, the J end lost 7 bases, and 7 bases lay between the germline ends. Germline CDR1 reads LNHNV; CDR2 reads YYDKDF (reference sequence). This CDR3 comprises 11 residues. The CDR3 reads CATSSLGEQYF. The DNA for the CDR3 is TGTGCCACCAGCAGTTTGGGGGAGCAGTACTTC.

This clonotype was found many times. The rearrangement uses TRBV25-1 and TRBJ1-1; the D is unclear. Trimming left V 8 bases short and J 4 bases short, with 11 bases between. Germline CDR1 reads MGHDK; CDR2 reads SYGVNS. This CDR3 has 12 amino acids. CDR3 DNA sequence: TGTGCCAGCGGCCCCCATCCCACTGAAGCTTTCTTT. It codes for CASGPHPTEAFF.

The chain has TRBV19 and TRBJ2-5; 8 nucleotides match TRBD1. CDR1 and CDR2 (germline): LNHDA, SQIVND (reference sequence). The CDR3 totals 18 residues. Losses at the gene ends were 4 bases for V and 1 base for J; bases not matched to a gene: 14. The CDR3 DNA is TGTGCCAGTAGTAGACAGGGGACTGACCGGTGGGGCCAAGAGACCCAGTACTTC. It encodes CASSRQGTDRWGQETQYF.

This chain connects TRBV19 to TRBJ2-7; TRBD1 might be the D (6 bases). This CDR3 is built from 13 residues. Trimming shortened V by 3 bases and J by 5 bases, and 11 bases separated the two germline ends. The germline CDR1 and CDR2 sequences are LNHDA and SQIVND (reference sequence). The chain's CDR3 is CASSIGTLDEQYF. The CDR3 DNA is TGTGCCAGTAGTATTGGGACACTCGACGAGCAGTACTTC. Combining the CDR3 with reference TRBV19 and TRBJ2-7 gives the whole variable domain DGGITQSPKYLFRKEGQNVTLSCEQNLNHDAMYWYRQDPGQGLRLIYYSQIVNDFQKGDIAEGYSVSREKKESFPLTVTSAQKNPTAFYLCASSIGTLDEQYFGPGTRLTVT.

To note about this clonotype: Germline is not matched at one junction end, which may reflect a read error. V is TRBV10-3 and J is TRBJ2-7, with D maybe TRBD2 (5 bases). The CDR3 consists of 15 residues. Germline V gene lookup returns CDR1 ENHRY and CDR2 SYGVKD. The CDR3 DNA reads as TGTGCCAGCAGTTGGGTTCGGGAAAGCTCCTACGAGCAGTACTTC. Protein product: CASSWVRESSYEQYF.

The genes are TRBV28 and TRBJ2-5; the match to TRBD2 covers 11 bases. Germline CDR1 is MDHEN and CDR2 is SYDVKM. The CDR3 has 15 amino acids. The trim removed 7 bases at V and 5 bases at J, leaving 9 bases unmatched. The CDR3 is CASNPSGGLGETQYF. CDR3 DNA sequence: TGTGCCAGCAACCCTAGCGGGGGGCTCGGGGAGACCCAGTACTTC.

This clonotype was detected only once. The J gene is TRBJ1-6, the V gene TRBV7-8; 7 bases match TRBD1. This CDR3 region has 15 residues. In germline, CDR1 is SGHVS, CDR2 FQNEAQ. The J segment lost 11 bases and the V segment lost 5 bases, leaving 12 bases of the junction unmatched. CDR3 in amino acids: CASSPRGVLNPPLHF. The CDR3 nucleotides are TGTGCCAGCAGCCCCAGGGGGGTCCTGAATCCACCCCTCCACTTT.

In this sample, this clonotype turned up a few times. The J gene is TRBJ1-3, the V gene TRBV7-9; tentative D call: TRBD1 (5 bases). V was shortened by 5 bases and J by 0 bases, with 20 bases between the two germline ends. The germline gives CDR1 SEHNR, CDR2 FQNEAQ (reference sequence). This CDR3 comprises 18 residues. DNA of the CDR3: TGTGCCAGCAGCCCACGTCCCCCGGACACTTACTCTGGAAACACCATATATTTT. Translated, it gives CASSPRPPDTYSGNTIYF.

The genes are TRBV10-3 and TRBJ2-2; 11 nucleotides align to TRBD1. CDR1 and CDR2 from the germline V gene are ENHRY and SYGVKD. The CDR3 totals 16 residues. Germline trimming cut 7 bases from V and 4 bases from J; bases unmatched to any gene: 8. CDR3 sequence: CAIKIGQGAGTGELFF. The CDR3 DNA follows: TGTGCCATCAAGATAGGACAGGGGGCCGGCACCGGGGAGCTGTTTTTT.

The J gene is TRBJ2-2, the V gene TRBV7-2; no clear D. Germline CDR1 is SGHTA and CDR2 is FQGNSA. V was trimmed by 5 bases and J by 7 bases, leaving 8 bases between them. The CDR3 totals 12 residues. CDR3 sequence (DNA): TGTGCCAGCAGCCCCTTTCTCGGGGAGCTGTTTTTT. Amino acid sequence: CASSPFLGELFF.

This clonotype has more than one count but fewer than ten. The gene calls are TRBV20-1 and TRBJ1-3; perhaps TRBD1 as D (6 bases). The CDR3 totals 17 residues. Germline V gene lookup returns CDR1 DFQATT and CDR2 SNEGSKA (reference sequence). V dropped 1 base and J dropped 4 bases, with 20 bases sitting between them. In nucleotides, the CDR3 is TGCAGTGCTAGAGCCCCGAAGGGGGACGGGACCGGAAACACCATATATTTT. Amino acid sequence: CSARAPKGDGTGNTIYF.

This clonotype was detected a few times. V and J are TRBV29-1 and TRBJ1-1, with no clear D. V lost 7 bases and J lost 3, with 9 bases in between. The CDR3 sequence is 11 residues long. Germline V lookup: CDR1 SQVTM, CDR2 ANQGSEA. The CDR3 reads CSAGEDTEAFF. The CDR3 region has the DNA TGCAGCGCCGGCGAGGACACTGAAGCTTTCTTT.

This clonotype was recorded a few times. V is TRBV7-3 and J is TRBJ2-6; no clear D. Germline V gene lookup returns CDR1 SGHTA and CDR2 FQGTGA. This CDR3 contains 16 residues. V was clipped by 5 bases and J by 0 bases, with 11 bases between them. The CDR3 DNA follows: TGTGCCAGCAGCCCAAGGAAGGGCTCTGGGGCCAACGTCCTGACTTTC. Its translation is CASSPRKGSGANVLTF. The complete variable domain, with remaining parts taken from reference TRBV7-3 and TRBJ2-6, reads GAGVSQTPSNKVTEKGKYVELRCDPISGHTALYWYRQSLGQGPEFLIYFQGTGAADDSGLPNDRFFAVRPEGSVSTLKIQRTERGDSAVYLCASSPRKGSGANVLTFGAGSRLTVL.

This clonotype was detected many times. The chain is built from TRBV29-1 and TRBJ1-1; D is perhaps TRBD1 (5 bases). The CDR3 extends over 13 amino acids. V lost 3 bases, J lost 6 bases, and 14 bases lay in between. CDR1 is SQVTM and CDR2 is ANQGSEA in the germline V gene. The CDR3 loop is CSVDPTVGPEAFF. As DNA, the CDR3 is TGCAGCGTTGATCCGACGGTGGGGCCTGAAGCTTTCTTT.

The CDR3 sequence is CASSLDQGVYGYTF. Here the CDR3 DNA reads TGTGCCAGCAGCTTAGACCAGGGCGTCTATGGCTACACCTTC. The chain is built from TRBV11-1 and TRBJ1-2; perhaps TRBD1 as D (5 bases). Germline CDR1 SGHAT, CDR2 FQDESV (reference sequence). The CDR3 runs to 14 residues. The V end was cut by 1 base, the J end by 4 bases, with 10 bases between. Variable domain in full (rest from reference TRBV11-1 and TRBJ1-2): EAEVAQSPRYKITEKSQAVAFWCDPISGHATLYWYRQILGQGPELLVQFQDESVVDDSQLPKDRFSAERLKGVDSTLKIQPAELGDSAMYLCASSLDQGVYGYTFGSGTRLTVV.

In its sample, this clonotype was seen a few times. The chain couples TRBV29-1 to TRBJ2-5, with D hard to call. This CDR3 has 12 residues. V lost 4 bases, J lost 2 bases, and 8 bases lay in between. Germline V gene lookup returns CDR1 SQVTM and CDR2 ANQGSEA. The CDR3 reads CSVVAPQETQYF. The DNA for the CDR3 is TGCAGCGTTGTTGCCCCACAAGAGACCCAGTACTTC.

This sequence joins TRBV7-2 and TRBJ1-1; 9 bases fit TRBD1. The trim removed 9 bases at V and 1 base at J, leaving 3 bases unmatched. The length of the CDR3 is 13 residues. The germline V gene encodes CDR1 SGHTA and CDR2 FQGNSA. Written as DNA, the CDR3 is TGTGCCAGTGAACAGGGGGCGAACACTGAAGCTTTCTTT. Amino acid sequence: CASEQGANTEAFF.